A single sample gave rise to the 14 T cell receptor beta chains below, sequenced in a study of a mutant IDH1 vaccine in newly diagnosed glioma. TCRdb's copy holds only in-frame clones and misses some; the assay was immunoSEQ multiplex PCR. Here the sample spans some 59,000 clones, roughly 80% being singletons. Described time point: baseline, week 1 (first vaccination visit). Treatment reported: pre-vaccination baseline after standard-of-care therapy. The material was PBMCs, obtained from a glioma patient treated with radiotherapy, temozolomide or both. The receptor source for this set is a man aged 18 to 30 with glioma.

This clone came up once. J is TRBJ1-4 and V is TRBV6-5; 9 bases are a match to TRBD1. Germline V gene sequence: CDR1 MNHEY, CDR2 SVGAGI. V dropped 6 bases and J dropped 7; count of bases not matched to a gene: 9. The CDR3 extends over 15 amino acids. CDR3 nucleotide sequence: TGTGCCAGCAGCCACGGGACAGGGCGGACTGAAAAACTGTTTTTT. This gives the protein CASSHGTGRTEKLFF.

This chain links TRBV11-2 with TRBJ2-5; maybe TRBD1 (6 bases). The CDR3 extends over 14 amino acids. Trimming cost V 5 bases and J 1 base, with 11 bases left between them. The germline CDR1 and CDR2 sequences are SGHAT and FQNNGV. CDR3 protein: CASSPNRAQETQYF. The CDR3 coding sequence is TGTGCCAGCAGCCCGAACAGGGCCCAAGAGACCCAGTACTTC.

This clone was detected a few times. The chain couples TRBV4-2 to TRBJ1-6, with 9 bases aligning to TRBD1. V lost 6 bases to trimming and J lost 11 bases; unmatched junction nucleotides: 8. The CDR3 spans 14 residues. Germline V CDR1 and CDR2: LGHNA, YNFKEQ. The CDR3 region has the DNA TGTGCCAGCAGATTCCGGGACAGGGAGACACCCCTCCACTTT. Protein sequence: CASRFRDRETPLHF.

This chain connects TRBV5-4 to TRBJ2-1, with D unclear. This CDR3 spans 14 amino acids. The V and J ends lost 0 bases and 2 bases respectively, with 6 bases between them. In germline, CDR1 is SGHNT, CDR2 YYREEE (reference sequence). CDR3 residues: CASSLAHTYNEQFF. The CDR3 DNA is TGTGCCAGCAGCTTGGCCCACACCTACAATGAGCAGTTCTTC.

The chain employs TRBV4-1 and TRBJ1-6; the D gene is possibly TRBD1 (6 bases). Trimming took off 2 bases at V and 9 bases at J, with 14 bases between the two ends. The CDR3 sequence is 15 residues long. Germline lookup yields CDR1 MGHRA and CDR2 YSYEKL. CDR3 sequence (DNA): TGCGCCAGCAGCCAACGGACAGCAGTCGGTTCACCCCTCCACTTT. It codes for CASSQRTAVGSPLHF.

The chain carries TRBV30 and TRBJ1-5; no definite D call. The CDR3 has 13 amino acids. V was trimmed by 1 base and J by 8 bases, leaving 12 bases between them. Germline V gene lookup returns CDR1 GTSNPN and CDR2 SVGIG (reference sequence). CDR3 nucleotides: TGTGCCTGGAGTGATTCCCGCGGGGAGCCCCAGCATTTT. The encoded protein is CAWSDSRGEPQHF. Based on the CDR3 plus reference TRBV30 and TRBJ1-5, the full variable domain is SQTIHQWPATLVQPVGSPLSLECTVEGTSNPNLYWYRQAAGRGLQLLFYSVGIGQISSEVPQNLSASRPQDRQFILSSKKLLLSDSGFYLCAWSDSRGEPQHFGDGTRLSIL.

V and J are TRBV5-5 and TRBJ1-2, with D maybe TRBD1 (5 bases). This CDR3 region has 16 residues. Germline loops: CDR1 SGHKS, CDR2 YYEKEE (reference sequence). Between the trimmed V and J ends, which lost 3 bases and 3 bases, there was a span of 18 bases. The CDR3 is CASSSFARTSDYGYTF. CDR3 DNA sequence: TGTGCCAGCAGCTCTTTCGCCAGGACAAGTGACTATGGCTACACCTTC.

The V and J genes are TRBV30 and TRBJ2-2, with 7 bases lining up with TRBD2. Trimming removed 3 bases from V and 0 bases from J; junction bases left unmatched: 4. CDR1 and CDR2 from the germline V gene are GTSNPN and SVGIG (reference sequence). This CDR3 has 15 amino acids. CDR3 sequence reads: CAWRRGRANTGELFF. CDR3 coding DNA: TGTGCCTGGAGGCGAGGGAGGGCGAACACCGGGGAGCTGTTTTTT.

The chain is built from TRBV6-5 and TRBJ2-6; D is unclear. Germline V CDR1 and CDR2: MNHEY, SVGAGI. This CDR3 contains 13 residues. Between the trimmed V and J ends, which lost 2 bases and 14 bases, there was a span of 13 bases. The CDR3 region has the DNA TGTGCCAGCAGTTACGGCAGGCGTCCCTTCCTGACTTTC. Protein sequence: CASSYGRRPFLTF.

The rearrangement uses TRBV5-1 and TRBJ1-1; the D is unclear. Trimming cost V 2 bases and J 3 bases, with 11 bases left between them. There are 14 residues in the CDR3. CDR1 is SGHRS, CDR2 YFSETQ, per germline. The CDR3 DNA reads TGCGCCAGCAGCTTAGGCAGGAGTTACACTGAAGCTTTCTTT. As protein: CASSLGRSYTEAFF.

V is TRBV27 and J is TRBJ1-5; D unresolved. This CDR3 region has 13 residues. Trimming removed 3 bases at V and 1 base at J, with 4 bases between. Germline V lookup: CDR1 MNHEY, CDR2 SMNVEV (reference sequence). CDR3 in DNA: TGTGCCAGCAGTTTGGGAAGCAATCAGCCCCAGCATTTT. Translated: CASSLGSNQPQHF.

The chain has TRBV5-1 and TRBJ1-1; a possible D gene is TRBD1 (5 bases). Germline CDR1 and CDR2: SGHRS and YFSETQ. V lost 6 bases and J 0 bases, leaving 18 bases between the germline ends. The CDR3 extends over 16 amino acids. In DNA form, the CDR3 reads TGCGCCAGCACCCGAACCGGGTGGGGGATGAACACTGAAGCTTTCTTT. Translating gives CASTRTGWGMNTEAFF.

The chain employs TRBV9 and TRBJ1-3; D possibly corresponds to TRBD1 (6 bases). The CDR3 runs to 16 residues. The germline V and J ends were trimmed by 4 bases and 0 bases, with 14 bases remaining between them. Per the germline V gene, CDR1 is SGDLS and CDR2 is YYNGEE. The CDR3 reads CASSPWDTNSGNTIYF. DNA of the CDR3: TGTGCCAGCAGCCCCTGGGACACCAACTCTGGAAACACCATATATTTT.

This sequence joins TRBV4-2 and TRBJ2-3, with unresolved D. CDR3 size: 14 residues. V dropped 2 bases and J dropped 1 base, with 7 bases sitting between them. CDR1 and CDR2 (germline): LGHNA, YNFKEQ. CDR3 bases: TGTGCCAGCAGCCAACAACGGGGCACAGATACGCAGTATTTT. Translating it yields CASSQQRGTDTQYF.